The 31 T cell receptor beta chains below all came from one sample that was sequenced in a study of memory CD4+ T cells and cytomegalovirus serostatus. The sort gate was single viable CD3+CD4+CD8-CD45RO+ cells for memory CD4+ T cells. The method was immunoSEQ multiplex PCR; TCRdb's version includes in-frame clones alone and lacks a portion of them. Of more than 45,000 clones listed, roughly 80% are singletons. The specimen was memory CD4+ T cells from blood. All receptors come from an adult in good health and CMV-seropositive.

This chain connects TRBV15 to TRBJ1-1, with D possibly being TRBD1 (6 bases). This CDR3 is 15 amino acids long. Germline V gene lookup returns CDR1 LNHNV and CDR2 YYDKDF (reference sequence). Trimming took 3 bases from V and 2 from J, leaving 13 bases between them. Here the CDR3 DNA reads TGTGCCACCAGCAGGGTGACAGGACCTAACACTGAAGCTTTCTTT. Protein: CATSRVTGPNTEAFF.

The table lists this clone with a count of one. The chain recombines TRBV25-1 with TRBJ2-5, with TRBD1 identical over 9 bases. CDR1 is MGHDK, CDR2 SYGVNS, per germline. The CDR3 consists of 16 residues. V gave up 0 bases and J gave up 4 bases; unmatched junction bases: 6. The CDR3 region has the DNA TGTGCCAGCAGTGAATACAAGGACAGGGGCACAGAGACCCAGTACTTC. It specifies CASSEYKDRGTETQYF.

V and J are TRBV18 and TRBJ1-2; D is unresolved. Between the trimmed V and J ends, which lost 0 bases and 7 bases, there was a span of 9 bases. The CDR3 has 13 residues. Germline lookup yields CDR1 KGHSH and CDR2 LQKENI. The CDR3 reads CASSPPVIRGYTF. CDR3 nucleotide sequence: TGTGCCAGCTCACCACCTGTGATACGTGGCTACACCTTC.

The J gene is TRBJ1-4, the V gene TRBV2; no reliable D call. Germline V gene lookup returns CDR1 SNHLY and CDR2 FYNNEI. The V gene lost 1 base and the J gene lost 10 bases, with 7 bases spanning the gap. This CDR3 contains 12 residues. In DNA form, the CDR3 reads TGTGCCAGCAGTGAAGATAGTGGAAAACTGTTTTTT. This encodes CASSEDSGKLFF.

The chain carries TRBV5-4 and TRBJ1-1; no reliable D call. Trimming stripped 3 bases from V and 2 bases from J, with 17 bases between. CDR1 and CDR2 from the germline V gene are SGHNT and YYREEE (reference sequence). This CDR3 comprises 16 residues. CDR3 in DNA: TGTGCCAGCAGCTCGAAGAAAGGATTGACAAACACTGAAGCTTTCTTT. Amino acid sequence: CASSSKKGLTNTEAFF. The full variable domain, completed using reference TRBV5-4 and TRBJ1-1, is ETGVTQSPTHLIKTRGQQVTLRCSSQSGHNTVSWYQQALGQGPQFIFQYYREEENGRGNFPPRFSGLQFPNYSSELNVNALELDDSALYLCASSSKKGLTNTEAFFGQGTRLTVV.

In the case of this clone: The same CDR3 can be traced to other DNA sequences in this sample. This chain joins TRBV6-6 and TRBJ1-2; unclear D gene. Germline V CDR1 and CDR2: MNHNY, SVGAGI (reference sequence). V was pared by 6 bases and J by 6 bases, with 11 bases between. The CDR3 covers 12 residues. The CDR3 sequence is CASSSSRDGYTF. Here the CDR3 DNA reads TGTGCCAGCAGCAGCAGTAGGGATGGCTACACCTTC.

In nucleotides, the CDR3 is TGTGCCAGCAGCCCCCAGGCTAGCGGGGGTGGGGAGACCCAGTACTTC. It codes for CASSPQASGGGETQYF. V gene TRBV4-2 combines with J gene TRBJ2-5, with 10 positions matching TRBD2. With 4 bases clipped from V and 5 bases from J, the junction kept 10 bases outside the gene matches. This CDR3 contains 16 residues. The V gene's germline CDR1 is LGHNA and CDR2 YNFKEQ.

The J gene is TRBJ1-1, the V gene TRBV28, with TRBD1 matching over 7 bases. This CDR3 is built from 14 residues. V lost 1 base and J lost 11; bases outside the gene matches: 10. Germline V gene lookup returns CDR1 MDHEN and CDR2 SYDVKM. CDR3 nucleotides: TGTGCCAGCAGTTTATCTGAGGGGGCGCTGGGGGCTTTCTTT. Translating it yields CASSLSEGALGAFF.

The chain has TRBV29-1 and TRBJ1-1; 8 bases match TRBD1. The CDR3 is made up of 13 amino acids. Germline CDR1 SQVTM, CDR2 ANQGSEA. J was trimmed by 1 base and V by 2 bases; bases with no gene match: 0. Written as DNA, the CDR3 is TGCAGCGTTGAAACAGGGGGGAACACTGAAGCTTTCTTT. Translating it yields CSVETGGNTEAFF. The full variable domain, its missing parts supplied by reference TRBV29-1 and TRBJ1-1, is SAVISQKPSRDICQRGTSLTIQCQVDSQVTMMFWYRQQPGQSLTLIATANQGSEATYESGFVIDKFPISRPNLTFSTLTVSNMSPEDSSIYLCSVETGGNTEAFFGQGTRLTVV.

V gene TRBV6-5 combines with J gene TRBJ2-7; 8 bases align to TRBD2. The length of the CDR3 is 15 residues. The germline CDR1 and CDR2 sequences are MNHEY and SVGAGI. V shed 2 bases and J 4 bases; nucleotides not matched to a gene: 7. CDR3 nucleotide sequence: TGTGCCAGCAGTTACCCTTTAGCGGGGACTTACGAGCAGTACTTC. Translation gives CASSYPLAGTYEQYF.

The gene calls are TRBV5-6 and TRBJ1-6, with 7 bases that match TRBD1. After removal of 3 bases from V and 8 bases from J, the junction contained 5 bases not matched to a gene. Germline V gives CDR1 SGHDT, CDR2 YYEEEE. CDR3 length: 14 residues. The chain's CDR3 is CASSSSGQDSPLHF. The CDR3 DNA sequence: TGTGCCAGCAGCTCCTCCGGACAGGATTCACCCCTCCACTTT.

V and J are TRBV9 and TRBJ1-6; 8 bases line up with TRBD1. The V and J ends lost 3 bases and 4 bases, in that order; junction bases with no gene match: 6. In germline, CDR1 is SGDLS, CDR2 YYNGEE. This CDR3 has 16 residues. The CDR3 protein is CASSATGAAYNSPLHF. The CDR3 DNA sequence: TGTGCCAGCAGCGCGACAGGGGCCGCGTATAATTCACCCCTCCACTTT.

This chain connects TRBV10-3 to TRBJ2-7; D remains unclear. V gave up 2 bases and J gave up 6 bases, with 14 bases separating them. CDR3 size: 14 residues. The germline V gene encodes CDR1 ENHRY and CDR2 SYGVKD. Written as DNA, the CDR3 is TGTGCCATCAGTGAGGAAGTTCAGGCAGGCGAGCAGTACTTC. Protein sequence: CAISEEVQAGEQYF.

This clone was detected only a few times. The V gene is TRBV27, the J gene TRBJ1-1; D gene unclear. The V end lost 8 bases, the J end lost 3 bases, and 10 bases lay between the germline ends. CDR3 length: 12 residues. Germline CDR1 is MNHEY and CDR2 is SMNVEV (reference sequence). CDR3 loop: CASRRSDTEAFF. The DNA of the CDR3 is TGTGCCAGCCGTAGGTCGGACACTGAAGCTTTCTTT.

V usage is TRBV28 and J usage is TRBJ2-7, with 9 bases fitting TRBD1. The V gene's germline CDR1 is MDHEN and CDR2 SYDVKM. The CDR3 loop spans 16 amino acids. V shed 7 bases, J shed 0 bases, and the junction held 10 bases outside the gene matches. The CDR3 coding sequence is TGTGCCAGCACCCTGGGCGGGGGACAGGGCTCCTACGAGCAGTACTTC. Amino acid sequence: CASTLGGGQGSYEQYF.

As concerns this clone: The same CDR3 is also encoded by other DNA sequences in this sample. V usage is TRBV7-2 and J usage is TRBJ1-1; D is unclear. V lost 1 base and J 5 bases, leaving 11 bases between the germline ends. This CDR3 region has 14 residues. Looked up from germline, CDR1 is SGHTA and CDR2 is FQGNSA. CDR3 sequence: CASSLVGRVTEAFF. As DNA, the CDR3 is TGTGCCAGCAGCTTAGTAGGAAGGGTTACTGAAGCTTTCTTT.

The rearrangement joins TRBV6-5 to TRBJ1-1; D unresolved. Trimming shortened V by 2 bases and J by 8 bases, and 9 bases separated the two germline ends. The V gene's germline CDR1 is MNHEY and CDR2 SVGAGI. This CDR3 has 12 amino acids. Here the CDR3 reads CASSYGDSEAFF. CDR3 coding DNA: TGTGCCAGCAGTTACGGGGATTCCGAAGCTTTCTTT.

The chain is built from TRBV4-3 and TRBJ2-7; possibly TRBD1 for D (5 bases). This CDR3 is 12 amino acids long. Germline CDR1 LGHNA, CDR2 YSLEER. Trimming took off 2 bases at V and 7 bases at J, with 9 bases between the two ends. The CDR3 loop reads CASSQHRGEQYF. CDR3 DNA sequence: TGCGCCAGCAGCCAACATAGGGGAGAGCAGTACTTC.

This clone was recorded a few times. The V gene is TRBV2, the J gene TRBJ1-1, with TRBD1 matching over 7 bases. The CDR3 sequence is 14 residues long. The V gene end was trimmed by 4 bases and the J gene end by 2 bases; junction bases not matched to a gene: 4. The germline V gene encodes CDR1 SNHLY and CDR2 FYNNEI. The CDR3, as DNA: TGTGCCAGCAGTGTCGGAGGGGGCAACACTGAAGCTTTCTTT. Translation: CASSVGGGNTEAFF.

The chain uses TRBV4-1 and TRBJ1-1; 7 bases map to TRBD1. V was clipped by 4 bases and J by 0 bases; unmatched bases: 8. Germline-derived CDR1 and CDR2 are MGHRA and YSYEKL. This CDR3 comprises 16 residues. The CDR3 nucleotides are TGCGCCAGCAGCCCCCAGGGGGGCACTATGAACACTGAAGCTTTCTTT. Its translation: CASSPQGGTMNTEAFF.

The chain links TRBV7-2 to TRBJ2-4, with D perhaps assigned TRBD1 or TRBD2 (5 bases each). The V gene's germline CDR1 is SGHTA and CDR2 FQGNSA. V dropped 5 bases and J dropped 2 bases, with 16 bases sitting between them. The CDR3 has 16 residues. CDR3 in DNA: TGTGCCAGCAGCCCCCGGGATGGGGGAACCAAAAACATTCAGTACTTC. It specifies CASSPRDGGTKNIQYF.

V gene TRBV19 combines with J gene TRBJ1-2; 8 positions agree with TRBD1. The CDR3 consists of 12 residues. After removal of 6 bases from V and 8 bases from J, the junction contained 5 bases not matched to a gene. Germline V gene data show CDR1 as LNHDA and CDR2 as SQIVND (reference sequence). The CDR3 here is CASSTGGWGYTF. CDR3 nucleotide sequence: TGTGCCAGTAGCACAGGGGGTTGGGGCTACACCTTC.

The CDR3 DNA is TGCGCCAGCAGCTTTGAGGGCCTCGGGAACACCGGGGAGCTGTTTTTT. Translation gives CASSFEGLGNTGELFF. This chain connects TRBV5-1 to TRBJ2-2; possible D gene TRBD2, 5 bases. Trimming took off 2 bases at V and 1 base at J, with 12 bases between the two ends. Germline V gene data show CDR1 as SGHRS and CDR2 as YFSETQ. CDR3 length equals 16 residues.

V usage is TRBV7-2 and J usage is TRBJ2-1, with D tentatively TRBD2 (6 bases). The CDR3 loop spans 16 amino acids. Germline V lookup: CDR1 SGHTA, CDR2 FQGNSA. Trimming removed 5 bases from V and 7 bases from J, with 21 bases in between. The CDR3 reads CASSPYGGMDGNEQFF. The CDR3 nucleotides are TGTGCCAGCAGCCCCTACGGGGGTATGGATGGGAATGAGCAGTTCTTC.

The J gene is TRBJ2-7, the V gene TRBV5-4; 7 nucleotides align to TRBD2. J lost 4 bases, V lost 1 base, and 8 bases had no gene match. The CDR3 sequence is 15 residues long. The germline V gene has CDR1 SGHNT and CDR2 YYREEE (reference sequence). CDR3 DNA sequence: TGTGCCAGCAGCTTGCGGGAGGAGTGGGAGTACGAGCAGTACTTC. Its translation is CASSLREEWEYEQYF.

The chain links TRBV7-3 to TRBJ2-2; D is unresolved. CDR3 length equals 15 residues. CDR1 is SGHTA and CDR2 is FQGTGA in the germline V gene. V was pared by 1 base and J by 6 bases, with 12 bases between. The CDR3 DNA reads TGTGCCAGCAGCTTAAGGACCGTGAGCGCCGGGGAGCTGTTTTTT. Protein: CASSLRTVSAGELFF.

This chain joins TRBV29-1 and TRBJ1-2, with TRBD1 identical over 7 bases. This CDR3 is built from 13 residues. V was pared by 4 bases and J by 1 base, with 3 bases of the junction left unmatched. Per the germline V gene, CDR1 is SQVTM and CDR2 is ANQGSEA. DNA for the CDR3: TGCAGCGTTGCCGACAGGGTTAACTATGGCTACACCTTC. Its translation is CSVADRVNYGYTF.

Comments on this clone: Other DNA variants within this sample encode the same CDR3. The CDR3: CASSYGGTEAFF. In DNA, the CDR3 is TGTGCCAGCAGTTACGGGGGTACTGAAGCTTTCTTT. This chain connects TRBV6-5 to TRBJ1-1; a possible D gene is TRBD1 (5 bases). This CDR3 has 12 amino acids. Germline values: CDR1 MNHEY, CDR2 SVGAGI. Between the trimmed V and J ends, which lost 2 bases and 5 bases, there was a span of 6 bases.

This clone was counted ten times or more. The chain links TRBV29-1 to TRBJ1-1; D perhaps matches TRBD1 (6 bases). The CDR3 sequence is 13 residues long. The V end was cut by 7 bases, the J end by 1 base, with 13 bases between. Germline V CDR1 and CDR2: SQVTM, ANQGSEA. The CDR3 DNA reads TGCAGCGCCGCCCGACAGGCGAACACTGAAGCTTTCTTT. Amino acid sequence: CSAARQANTEAFF.

This sequence joins TRBV5-1 and TRBJ2-7, with D perhaps matching TRBD1 (7 bases). The CDR3 contains 14 residues. Germline-derived CDR1 and CDR2 are SGHRS and YFSETQ. V was trimmed by 3 bases and J by 1 base, leaving 11 bases between them. In nucleotides, the CDR3 is TGCGCCAGCAGCTCGACAGGGAGGTCCTACGAGCAGTACTTC. Its protein is CASSSTGRSYEQYF.

This chain links TRBV7-2 with TRBJ2-1; D may correspond to TRBD1 or TRBD2 (5 bases each). Deletions cut 5 bases from V and 9 bases from J, with 26 bases between. Germline V gene lookup returns CDR1 SGHTA and CDR2 FQGNSA. The CDR3 runs 17 residues. This CDR3 reads CASSPGGAGSTIGEQFF. Here the CDR3 DNA reads TGTGCCAGCAGCCCCGGAGGAGCAGGGTCCACGATAGGTGAGCAGTTCTTC.